This entry lists 8 T cell receptor beta chains sequenced from one sample in a study of blood T cell repertoires in COVID-19. Assay used: immunoSEQ multiplex PCR; TCRdb lists only in-frame clones, some missing. The sample lists 150,000 to 200,000 clones, over 80% occurring once. The material sequenced was peripheral blood. The receptors were sampled from a woman of 80 years or more with active or convalescent COVID-19.

The chain employs TRBV5-1 and TRBJ2-2; D perhaps matches TRBD1 (6 bases). CDR1 is SGHRS, CDR2 YFSETQ, per germline. The CDR3 runs 17 residues. Trimming stripped 4 bases from V and 1 base from J, with 17 bases between. The CDR3 DNA follows: TGCGCCAGCAGCATTATACAGGGCCCTATGAACACCGGGGAGCTGTTTTTT. It encodes CASSIIQGPMNTGELFF.

This chain uses TRBV11-2 with TRBJ1-2, with D uncertain. This CDR3 is built from 13 residues. The V gene's germline CDR1 is SGHAT and CDR2 FQNNGV. Trimming took off 5 bases at V and 3 bases at J, with 10 bases between the two ends. In nucleotides, the CDR3 is TGTGCCAGCAGCGAGCCTAACGACTATGGCTACACCTTC. Protein: CASSEPNDYGYTF. The variable domain in full, completed from reference TRBV11-2 and TRBJ1-2, reads EAGVAQSPRYKIIEKRQSVAFWCNPISGHATLYWYQQILGQGPKLLIQFQNNGVVDDSQLPKDRFSAERLKGVDSTLKIQPAKLEDSAVYLCASSEPNDYGYTFGSGTRLTVV.

The rearrangement uses TRBV29-1 and TRBJ1-2; weak D call: TRBD1 (6 bases). This CDR3 contains 11 residues. The germline V gene encodes CDR1 SQVTM and CDR2 ANQGSEA. Trimming took 4 bases from V and 6 from J, leaving 9 bases between them. CDR3 nucleotide sequence: TGCAGCGTTGGTCAGGGGAATGGCTACACCTTC. This encodes CSVGQGNGYTF.

The V gene is TRBV7-9, the J gene TRBJ1-3; D remains ambiguous. Germline CDR1 reads SEHNR; CDR2 reads FQNEAQ (reference sequence). V was shortened by 5 bases and J by 4 bases, with 18 bases between the two germline ends. The CDR3 runs 16 residues. The DNA of the CDR3 is TGTGCCAGCAGCCGAATGAACCCGATGCAGGGAAACACCATATATTTT. This codes for CASSRMNPMQGNTIYF.

V is TRBV7-2 and J is TRBJ1-1, with D perhaps matching TRBD1 (6 bases). Germline-derived CDR1 and CDR2 are SGHTA and FQGNSA. V gave up 4 bases and J gave up 5 bases, with 20 bases separating them. This CDR3 is 16 amino acids long. The CDR3 protein is CASSSDPASGDTEAFF. The CDR3 bases are TGTGCCAGCAGCTCCGACCCGGCATCAGGGGATACTGAAGCTTTCTTT.

This clone has just one count. The chain recombines TRBV7-9 with TRBJ1-2; 8 bases agree with TRBD1. Germline CDR1 reads SEHNR; CDR2 reads FQNEAQ (reference sequence). This CDR3 has 14 residues. Unmatched junction bases numbered 9, after V lost 5 bases and J lost 7 bases. The CDR3 DNA follows: TGTGCCAGCAGCCGACAGGGGTCGGCTCCTGGCTACACCTTC. It yields the protein CASSRQGSAPGYTF.

The chain has TRBV6-5 and TRBJ1-5, with 7 bases identical to TRBD1. V lost 7 bases to trimming and J lost 2 bases; unmatched junction nucleotides: 5. Germline loops: CDR1 MNHEY, CDR2 SVGAGI. The CDR3 is 14 amino acids. CDR3 loop: CASKTGQGNQPQHF. Written as DNA, the CDR3 is TGTGCCAGCAAAACAGGACAGGGCAATCAGCCCCAGCATTTT.

This clone was seen only a few times. CDR3 amino acids: CASSRTGNTEAFF. For the CDR3, the DNA is TGTGCCAGCAGTAGGACAGGGAACACTGAAGCTTTCTTT. The J gene is TRBJ1-1, the V gene TRBV6-4; 7 bases map to TRBD1. Germline CDR1 reads MRHNA; CDR2 reads SNTAGT. The CDR3 runs to 13 residues. The trim removed 5 bases at V and 1 base at J, leaving 1 base unmatched.